The source of this T cell receptor beta chain is a study of T cell repertoires in cytomegalovirus infection. Study-wide background: TCR beta signatures that were public indicated CMV infection and matching HLA type.

Each CDR3 protein is one row after TCRdb ran MiXCR on the reads. This sample has about 830,000 distinct CDR3 sequences; 32% occur once, and the top ten carry over 10%. A word on this clonotype: Its antigen is not identified.

CDR1 is MNHNY and CDR2 is SVGAGI in the germline V gene (reference sequence). The V end lost 5 bases, the J end lost 0 bases, and 13 bases lay between the germline ends. This CDR3 contains 16 residues. Findings and limits, study-wide: CMV-specific TCR beta clonotypes restricted by HLA-C were the ones dominating the ex vivo response.

The J gene is TRBJ1-4, the V gene TRBV6-6; possibly TRBD1 for D (5 bases). The specimen was cultured CD8+ T cells from PBMCs, collected from culture after CMV antigen stimulation. The TCR originated in a human donor in good health (CMV status not recorded). Some clones in this sample may be carry-over from other donors' samples. CDR3 nucleotide sequence: TGTGCCAGCAGTACCAGGGCCGTTCCAACTAATGAAAAACTGTTTTTT. This translates into CASSTRAVPTNEKLFF.